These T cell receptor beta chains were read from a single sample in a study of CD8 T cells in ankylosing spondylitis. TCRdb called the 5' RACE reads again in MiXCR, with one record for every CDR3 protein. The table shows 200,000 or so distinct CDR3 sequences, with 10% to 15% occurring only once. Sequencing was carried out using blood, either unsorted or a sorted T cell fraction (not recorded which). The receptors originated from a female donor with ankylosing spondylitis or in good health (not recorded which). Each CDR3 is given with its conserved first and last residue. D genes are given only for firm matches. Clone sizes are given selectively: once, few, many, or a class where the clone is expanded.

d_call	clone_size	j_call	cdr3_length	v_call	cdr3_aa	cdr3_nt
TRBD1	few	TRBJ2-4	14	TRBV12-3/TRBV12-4	CASSFRTGENIQYF	TGTGCCAGCAGTTTCAGGACAGGGGAAAACATTCAGTACTTC
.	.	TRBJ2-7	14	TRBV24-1	CATSPSGTLYEQYF	TGTGCCACCAGTCCATCCGGGACACTCTACGAGCAGTACTTC
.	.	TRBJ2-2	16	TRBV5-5	CASSLSPGLNTGELFF	TGTGCCAGCAGCTTGTCACCGGGGTTGAACACCGGGGAGCTGTTTTTT
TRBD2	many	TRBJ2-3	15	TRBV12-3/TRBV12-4	CASSRTSGRTDTQYF	TGTGCCAGCAGTCGGACTAGCGGGCGCACAGATACGCAGTATTTT
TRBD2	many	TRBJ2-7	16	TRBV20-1	CSARHHVTSGSYEQYF	TGCAGTGCTAGACATCACGTTACTAGCGGGAGTTACGAGCAGTACTTC
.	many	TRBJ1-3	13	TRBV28	CASSFRGRDTIYF	TGTGCCAGCAGTTTCCGGGGCAGGGACACCATATATTTT
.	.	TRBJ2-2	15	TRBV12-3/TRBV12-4	CASRGPDRNTGELFF	TGTGCCAGCCGGGGTCCGGACAGAAACACCGGGGAGCTGTTTTTT
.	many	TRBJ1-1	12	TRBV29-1	CSVSRMNTEAFF	TGCAGCGTTAGTCGTATGAACACTGAAGCTTTCTTT
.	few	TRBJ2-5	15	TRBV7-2	CASSSMMGGGETQYF	TGTGCCAGCAGCTCCATGATGGGGGGCGGAGAGACCCAGTACTTC
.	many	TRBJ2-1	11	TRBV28	CATDLTNEQFF	TGTGCCACCGATCTTACCAATGAGCAGTTCTTC
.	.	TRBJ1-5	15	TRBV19	CASSSIPGSNQPQHF	TGTGCCAGTAGCAGCATCCCCGGGAGCAATCAGCCCCAGCATTTT
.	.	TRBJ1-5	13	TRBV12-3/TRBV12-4	CASSFEDSQPQHF	TGTGCCAGCAGTTTCGAGGACAGTCAGCCCCAGCATTTT
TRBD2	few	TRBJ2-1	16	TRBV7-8	CASSPFSGSSYNEQFF	TGTGCCAGCAGCCCATTTAGCGGGAGCTCCTACAATGAGCAGTTCTTC
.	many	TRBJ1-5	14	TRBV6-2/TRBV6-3	CASRRAGSNQPQHF	TGTGCCAGCCGTCGGGCAGGAAGCAATCAGCCCCAGCATTTT
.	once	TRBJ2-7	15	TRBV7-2	CASSLGGISSYEQYF	TGTGCCAGCAGCTTAGGAGGGATTTCCTCCTACGAGCAGTACTTC
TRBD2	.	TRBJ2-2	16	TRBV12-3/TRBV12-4	CATAGTSGGGTGELFF	TGTGCCACCGCCGGGACTAGCGGAGGGGGGACCGGGGAGCTGTTTTTT
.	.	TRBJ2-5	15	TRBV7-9	CASSPDLRPAETQYF	TGTGCCAGCAGCCCCGACCTACGCCCAGCAGAGACCCAGTACTTC
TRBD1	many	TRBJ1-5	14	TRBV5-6	CASSSTGNYQPQHF	TGTGCCAGCAGCTCGACAGGGAATTACCAGCCCCAGCATTTT
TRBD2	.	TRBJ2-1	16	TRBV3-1	CASSQTSGIANSEQFF	TGTGCCAGCAGCCAAACTAGCGGGATAGCAAATAGTGAGCAGTTCTTC
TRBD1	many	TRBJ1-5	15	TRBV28	CASRGQTGQYQPQHF	TGTGCCAGCAGGGGACAGACTGGTCAATATCAGCCCCAGCATTTT
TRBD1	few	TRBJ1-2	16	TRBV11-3	CASSQRTGTGSEGYTF	TGTGCCAGCAGCCAACGAACCGGGACAGGGAGTGAGGGCTACACCTTC
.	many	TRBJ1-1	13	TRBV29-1	CSVNRNMNTEAFF	TGCAGCGTTAACAGAAATATGAACACTGAAGCTTTCTTT